One and the same sample provided the 9 T cell receptor beta chains below, sequenced in a study of beta chain features in type 1 diabetes. Expressed TCRB transcripts were sequenced after all isolated RNA was converted to cDNA. Assay used: immunoSEQ multiplex PCR; TCRdb lists only in-frame clones, some missing. This sample carries more than 300,000 clones, approximately 12% of them seen once, and the ten largest clones take 0.017%. Sequencing used naive CD4+ T cells from blood. These receptors originate from a man between 18 and 35 years old in good health.

This clone was found a few times. CDR3 nucleotides: TGTGCCAGCAGCTTAGCGGGCAGAGCCTACGAGCAGTACTTC. It codes for CASSLAGRAYEQYF. The chain carries TRBV7-2 and TRBJ2-7; no clear D gene. V was clipped by 0 bases and J by 2 bases, with 8 bases between them. There are 14 residues in the CDR3. CDR1 and CDR2 from the germline V gene are SGHTA and FQGNSA.

This clone was picked up a small number of times. The rearrangement joins TRBV30 to TRBJ2-4; possibly TRBD1 for D (5 bases). Trimming left V 6 bases short and J 7 bases short, with 16 bases between. Germline V gene lookup returns CDR1 GTSNPN and CDR2 SVGIG (reference sequence). The CDR3 is 13 amino acids. CDR3 loop: CACRGRAENIQYF. The CDR3 DNA is TGTGCCTGTAGGGGCCGGGCGGAGAACATTCAGTACTTC.

The chain carries TRBV5-6 and TRBJ2-7; D perhaps matches TRBD1 (5 bases). The germline V gene encodes CDR1 SGHDT and CDR2 YYEEEE. The length of the CDR3 is 15 residues. Trimming cost V 0 bases and J 0 bases, with 10 bases left between them. The CDR3 DNA reads as TGTGCCAGCAGCTTGGGCCTGGACAACTCCTACGAGCAGTACTTC. The encoded protein is CASSLGLDNSYEQYF.

The chain carries TRBV7-2 and TRBJ1-3; no clear D gene. V lost 3 bases to trimming and J lost 0 bases, with 9 bases between them. The germline V gene has CDR1 SGHTA and CDR2 FQGNSA. CDR3 size: 15 residues. The CDR3 protein is CASSLLRVSGNTIYF. The DNA of the CDR3 is TGTGCCAGCAGCTTGCTTCGAGTCTCTGGAAACACCATATATTTT.

This clone was seen a few times. The V and J genes are TRBV6-7 and TRBJ2-7; TRBD2 is a possible D gene (5 bases). TRBV6-7 is designated an ORF whose function remains uncertain. The V end lost 10 bases, the J end lost 5 bases, and 21 bases lay between the germline ends. The CDR3 totals 14 residues. As DNA, the CDR3 is TGTGCCAACCCCCCTCGGGTGAGGGTTGACGAGCAGTACTTC. Translated: CANPPRVRVDEQYF.

The V gene is TRBV27, the J gene TRBJ2-5, with 7 positions matching TRBD1. V trimming: 2 bases; J trimming: 0 bases; junction bases outside the gene matches: 3. The CDR3 is 15 residues long. Germline values: CDR1 MNHEY, CDR2 SMNVEV (reference sequence). The CDR3 region is CASSLQTGYQETQYF. CDR3 nucleotide sequence: TGTGCCAGCAGTTTACAGACAGGGTACCAAGAGACCCAGTACTTC.

This clone was found a few times. The J gene is TRBJ2-3, the V gene TRBV6-5; TRBD1 matches 10 bases. Germline CDR1 and CDR2: MNHEY and SVGAGI. CDR3 length equals 13 residues. V lost 5 bases, J lost 6 bases, and 2 bases stayed unmatched. CDR3 residues: CASSGDRGDTQYF. DNA of the CDR3: TGTGCCAGCAGTGGGGACAGGGGTGATACGCAGTATTTT.

This clone was found a few times. The gene calls are TRBV7-2 and TRBJ2-7; 9 nucleotides align to TRBD1. Germline V gene data show CDR1 as SGHTA and CDR2 as FQGNSA. There are 16 residues in the CDR3. Trimming at V came to 8 bases and at J to 3 bases, leaving 14 bases not matched to a gene. The CDR3 protein is CASLGVGTGTFYEQYF. CDR3 nucleotides: TGTGCCAGCCTTGGGGTAGGGACAGGGACCTTCTACGAGCAGTACTTC.

V and J are TRBV11-2 and TRBJ2-7; 10 nucleotides line up with TRBD2. Germline loops: CDR1 SGHAT, CDR2 FQNNGV. With V trimmed by 4 bases and J by 2 bases, 11 bases remained unmatched. This CDR3 is 17 amino acids long. CDR3: CASSWFSGRSNPYEQYF. CDR3 sequence (DNA): TGTGCCAGCAGCTGGTTTAGCGGGAGGAGTAACCCCTACGAGCAGTACTTC.